This is a list of T cell receptor beta chains from one sample in a study of blood T cells in healthy people across ages. TCRdb itself ran the 5' RACE reads through MiXCR, one entry per CDR3 protein. The table shows about 730,000 distinct CDR3 sequences, with 35% to 45% occurring only once. Sequenced sample: blood. The receptors derive from an older woman in good health. Each CDR3 is given with its conserved first and last residue.

13,TRBV3-1,CASSPFPKETQYF
16,TRBV7-6,CASSRSSRGHTDTQYF
15,TRBV9,CASSGSVWDTDTQYF
14,TRBV3-1,CASSQVWDAGEQYF
15,TRBV3-1,CASSRSRTDGSPLHF
17,TRBV12-3/TRBV12-4,CASSSQGSGSWDNEQFF
13,TRBV5-1,CASSLGTPNEQYF
18,TRBV5-4,CASSPGGTSGRYYNEQFF
15,TRBV12-3/TRBV12-4,CANSKGQGAQETQYF
14,TRBV4-3,CASSQRGGANEQFF
15,TRBV4-3,CASSQDIGTTDTQYF
17,TRBV20-1,CSALRGGVVLSGNTIYF
20,TRBV3-1,CASSQSDARDGHSGANVLTF
15,TRBV5-6,CASSSPGRDSYEQYF
11,TRBV6-5,CASMGGGLEYF
15,TRBV6-5,CASSYGGSGANVLTF
14,TRBV2,CASHTSVGDYEQYF
16,TRBV5-1,CASSLELAGGSYEQYF
14,TRBV7-8,CASSFTSGVKTQYF
14,TRBV7-2,CASRFTRASGELFF
17,TRBV21-1,CAGPKGREHLRSYEQYF
14,TRBV7-3,CASSPTGDEVEQYF
13,TRBV5-1,CASSFDREAGYTF
15,TRBV9,CASSVGGTGGNEQYF
14,TRBV7-7,CASSSGRADNEQFF
15,TRBV12-3/TRBV12-4,CASSWRGLEKYEQYF
13,TRBV5-6,CASSRQLREGYTF
15,TRBV4-1,CASNRALSGYNEQFF
16,TRBV7-9,CASRTQVASYFNEQFF
11,TRBV29-1,CSPPYPNEQFF
15,TRBV28,CASRTGTASNQPQHF
12,TRBV5-1,CASRQGFYEQYF
12,TRBV2,CASSERTATEFF
15,TRBV2,CASKTETGIRYEQYF
15,TRBV6-2/TRBV6-3,CASSLDPGMRSPLHF
14,TRBV9,CASSIGTTNNEQFF
15,TRBV7-9,CASSFSSGMNTEAFF
14,TRBV6-1,CASIGRAQSYEQYF
13,TRBV4-2,CASSQGTSGGQYF
17,TRBV12-3/TRBV12-4,CASSLALAGGRTDTQYF
14,TRBV2,CATRVGSGANVLTF
16,TRBV18,CASSLERTGGFQPQHF